A selection of T cell receptor beta chains follows, all from one sample in a study of regulatory T cells in long-lasting Graves disease. TCRdb called the multiplex PCR reads again in MiXCR, with one record for every CDR3 protein. Of around 430,000 distinct CDR3 sequences in the sample, about 20% were seen once. The specimen comprised peripheral blood mononuclear cells (PBMCs), sampled when the disease was refractory, from a patient treated with antithyroid drugs. Every receptor here comes from a female donor with Graves disease. Both conserved end residues are part of each CDR3. D genes are given only for firm matches. Part of the rows lack a size; the others show once, few, many or a class for expanded clones.

>TRBD1|many|TRBJ1-2|TRBV6-1
CASSRDRGEGYTF
TGTGCCAGCAGCCGGGACAGGGGGGAAGGCTACACCTTC
>TRBD1|few|TRBJ2-1|TRBV11-2
CASSLDRGMDEQFF
TGTGCCAGCAGTTTGGACAGGGGGATGGATGAGCAGTTCTTC
>TRBD1|many|TRBJ1-5|TRBV12-3/TRBV12-4
CASRPSVGTGFYQPQHF
TGTGCCAGCAGACCCTCCGTTGGGACAGGGTTTTATCAGCCCCAGCATTTT
>.|many|TRBJ1-2|TRBV29-1
CSVEEYGGTTGYTF
TGCAGCGTTGAAGAATACGGGGGAACCACTGGCTACACCTTC
>TRBD2|many|TRBJ2-4|TRBV12-3/TRBV12-4
CASSPGTSGDSKNIQYF
TGTGCCAGCAGTCCCGGGACTAGCGGGGATTCCAAAAACATTCAGTACTTC
>.|.|TRBJ1-1|TRBV7-2
CASSSQFAMNTEAFF
TGTGCCAGCAGCTCCCAGTTCGCGATGAACACTGAAGCTTTCTTT
>.|few|TRBJ1-6|TRBV3-1
CASAYQRNSPLHF
TGTGCCAGCGCCTACCAGAGAAATTCACCCCTCCACTTT
>.|.|TRBJ1-6|TRBV5-1
CASSLDRNNSPLHF
TGCGCCAGCAGCTTGGACAGAAATAATTCACCCCTCCACTTT
>.|few|TRBJ2-1|TRBV6-2/TRBV6-3
CASREGQSIYNEQFF
TGTGCCAGCAGGGAGGGACAGTCGATTTACAATGAGCAGTTCTTC
>TRBD2|many|TRBJ2-5|TRBV7-2
CASSLLGGLSQETQYF
TGTGCCAGCAGCTTATTGGGGGGACTAAGCCAAGAGACCCAGTACTTC
>.|many|TRBJ1-5|TRBV3-2
CASSQPGAQPQHF
TGTGCCAGCAGCCAACCGGGAGCCCAGCCCCAGCATTTT
>.|.|TRBJ2-4|TRBV30
CAWSQGAKNIQYF
TGTGCCTGGAGTCAGGGAGCCAAAAACATTCAGTACTTC
>.|.|TRBJ2-5|TRBV10-3
CAISVGGGQETQYF
TGTGCCATCAGTGTGGGGGGAGGCCAAGAGACCCAGTACTTC
>TRBD1|.|TRBJ1-1|TRBV7-2
CASSFDREGEAFF
TGTGCCAGCAGCTTCGACAGGGAGGGTGAAGCTTTCTTT
>.|once|TRBJ2-7|TRBV7-3
CASTGMGSPEQYF
TGTGCCAGCACAGGCATGGGGTCCCCCGAGCAGTACTTC